The 22 T cell receptor beta chains in this list originate from one sample, sequenced in a study of cytomegalovirus exposure and HLA in healthy donors. PCR primers comprised 60 Vbeta and 13 Jbeta primers. The assay was immunoSEQ multiplex PCR, and TCRdb's table has in-frame clones only and misses some. The sample yields some 130,000 clones, 79% seen once. Source material: PBMCs. The receptor set was obtained from a man in his forties or fifties in good health and CMV-seropositive.

The rearrangement links TRBV30 to TRBJ1-2, with a weak D call TRBD1 (6 bases). V gave up 2 bases and J gave up 8 bases, with 15 bases separating them. This CDR3 is built from 13 residues. Germline V gene lookup returns CDR1 GTSNPN and CDR2 SVGIG (reference sequence). The CDR3 region is CAWSPQQGSGYTF. The DNA of the CDR3 is TGTGCCTGGAGTCCTCAACAGGGATCCGGCTACACCTTC. The full variable domain, its missing parts supplied by reference TRBV30 and TRBJ1-2, is SQTIHQWPATLVQPVGSPLSLECTVEGTSNPNLYWYRQAAGRGLQLLFYSVGIGQISSEVPQNLSASRPQDRQFILSSKKLLLSDSGFYLCAWSPQQGSGYTFGSGTRLTVV.

This clone was picked up a small number of times. The chain employs TRBV6-5 and TRBJ1-1, with D maybe TRBD1 (5 bases). The CDR3 is 14 residues long. V was trimmed by 2 bases and J by 0 bases, leaving 7 bases between them. Germline loops: CDR1 MNHEY, CDR2 SVGAGI. The CDR3 reads CASSYTGMNTEAFF. The DNA of the CDR3 is TGTGCCAGCAGTTACACAGGAATGAACACTGAAGCTTTCTTT.

This clone has more than one count but fewer than ten. V and J are TRBV29-1 and TRBJ2-5; 8 bases line up with TRBD1. The CDR3 length is 12 residues. The trim removed 8 bases at V and 3 bases at J, leaving 5 bases unmatched. The germline V gene has CDR1 SQVTM and CDR2 ANQGSEA. The CDR3: CSRRTGKETQYF. The CDR3 region has the DNA TGCAGCCGTAGGACAGGGAAAGAGACCCAGTACTTC. Using reference TRBV29-1 and TRBJ2-5 for the parts outside the CDR3, the full variable domain is SAVISQKPSRDICQRGTSLTIQCQVDSQVTMMFWYRQQPGQSLTLIATANQGSEATYESGFVIDKFPISRPNLTFSTLTVSNMSPEDSSIYLCSRRTGKETQYFGPGTRLLVL.

This rearrangement joins TRBV14 to TRBJ1-3; 8 bases match TRBD1. This CDR3 comprises 14 residues. Germline V CDR1 and CDR2: SGHDN, FVKESK. V was clipped by 2 bases and J by 7 bases; unmatched bases: 4. The CDR3: CASSQNRGLNTIYF. DNA of the CDR3: TGTGCCAGCAGCCAAAACAGGGGGTTGAACACCATATATTTT. The complete variable domain, with remaining parts taken from reference TRBV14 and TRBJ1-3, reads EAGVTQFPSHSVIEKGQTVTLRCDPISGHDNLYWYRRVMGKEIKFLLHFVKESKQDESGMPNNRFLAERTGGTYSTLKVQPAELEDSGVYFCASSQNRGLNTIYFGEGSWLTVV.

This rearrangement joins TRBV7-2 to TRBJ1-5; D not resolved. Trimming shortened V by 3 bases and J by 3 bases, and 12 bases separated the two germline ends. This CDR3 spans 15 amino acids. The germline gives CDR1 SGHTA, CDR2 FQGNSA. DNA of the CDR3: TGTGCCAGCAGCTTGGTGAACAGTTACAATCAGCCCCAGCATTTT. Translating it yields CASSLVNSYNQPQHF.

This clone came up once. This sequence joins TRBV29-1 and TRBJ1-2; 7 bases match TRBD1. Trimming removed 2 bases from V and 8 bases from J; junction bases left unmatched: 8. This CDR3 comprises 13 residues. Germline CDR1 SQVTM, CDR2 ANQGSEA. The CDR3 DNA follows: TGCAGCGTTGAATGGGGACAGTATGAAGGCTACACCTTC. It encodes CSVEWGQYEGYTF.

This clone came up once. The rearrangement joins TRBV9 to TRBJ1-2, with 9 bases aligning to TRBD1. With V trimmed by 0 bases and J by 7 bases, 13 bases remained unmatched. The CDR3 is 17 residues long. The V gene's germline CDR1 is SGDLS and CDR2 YYNGEE. The CDR3 is CASSVGTGEGVVGGYTF. DNA of the CDR3: TGTGCCAGCAGCGTAGGGACAGGGGAGGGAGTGGTCGGTGGCTACACCTTC. Using reference TRBV9 and TRBJ1-2 for the parts outside the CDR3, the full variable domain is DSGVTQTPKHLITATGQRVTLRCSPRSGDLSVYWYQQSLDQGLQFLIQYYNGEERAKGNILERFSAQQFPDLHSELNLSSLELGDSALYFCASSVGTGEGVVGGYTFGSGTRLTVV.

The chain is built from TRBV29-1 and TRBJ1-2, with 9 bases matching TRBD1. CDR3 size: 12 residues. Losses at the gene ends were 7 bases for V and 7 bases for J; bases not matched to a gene: 7. The germline V gene encodes CDR1 SQVTM and CDR2 ANQGSEA. CDR3 sequence (DNA): TGCAGCGCAGGGACAGGGACGGTTGGCTACACCTTC. This translates into CSAGTGTVGYTF.

The gene calls are TRBV7-2 and TRBJ1-6; weak D call: TRBD1 (6 bases). CDR3 length equals 13 residues. V was clipped by 3 bases and J by 7 bases, with 7 bases between them. In germline, CDR1 is SGHTA, CDR2 FQGNSA. The CDR3 here is CASSLDRNSPLHF. In DNA form, the CDR3 reads TGTGCCAGCAGCTTGGACAGAAATTCACCCCTCCACTTT.

Worth noting for this clone: The junction does not match germline at one end; this may be a read error. This rearrangement joins TRBV30 to TRBJ2-7; 7 bases are shared with TRBD2. This CDR3 region has 12 residues. Germline assignment: CDR1 GTSNPN and CDR2 SVGIG (reference sequence). The CDR3 DNA is TGTGCCTGGTGGGGGGGACCAGCTGGGTTCGTCTTC. It yields the protein CAWWGGPAGFVF.

V usage is TRBV5-1 and J usage is TRBJ1-3; possibly TRBD1 for D (5 bases). Germline V CDR1 and CDR2: SGHRS, YFSETQ. The CDR3 sequence is 15 residues long. V lost 4 bases, J lost 4 bases, and 15 bases lay in between. The CDR3 region is CASSPGGGTGNTIYF. The CDR3 DNA reads TGCGCCAGCAGCCCTGGCGGGGGAACAGGAAACACCATATATTTT.

The chain combines TRBV5-1 with TRBJ2-7, with D perhaps TRBD1 (6 bases). The V end was cut by 0 bases, the J end by 6 bases, with 16 bases between. Germline V CDR1 and CDR2: SGHRS, YFSETQ. This CDR3 region has 15 residues. The CDR3 coding sequence is TGCGCCAGCAGCTTGGTACAGGGTGTTCATTCCGAGCAGTACTTC. Protein: CASSLVQGVHSEQYF.

This rearrangement joins TRBV28 to TRBJ1-5, with D tentatively TRBD1 (6 bases). The V gene lost 5 bases and the J gene lost 7 bases, with 15 bases spanning the gap. The germline V gene encodes CDR1 MDHEN and CDR2 SYDVKM. CDR3 length: 14 amino acids. In DNA, the CDR3 is TGTGCCAGCAGTCCCCTAGGGGGGGCACAGCCCCAGCATTTT. The encoded protein is CASSPLGGAQPQHF.

The J gene is TRBJ1-3, the V gene TRBV14; D gene ambiguous. This CDR3 is 13 amino acids long. Trimming removed 4 bases at V and 4 bases at J, with 8 bases between. The V gene's germline CDR1 is SGHDN and CDR2 FVKESK. The CDR3 here is CASSPFPGNTIYF. The CDR3 coding sequence is TGTGCCAGCAGCCCCTTTCCCGGAAACACCATATATTTT. Full variable domain (outside the CDR3, taken from reference TRBV14 and TRBJ1-3): EAGVTQFPSHSVIEKGQTVTLRCDPISGHDNLYWYRRVMGKEIKFLLHFVKESKQDESGMPNNRFLAERTGGTYSTLKVQPAELEDSGVYFCASSPFPGNTIYFGEGSWLTVV.

A note on this clone: The junction departs from germline at one end; a sequencing error may be responsible. The genes are TRBV6-1 and TRBJ2-3, with 10 positions matching TRBD2. The CDR3 loop spans 16 amino acids. CDR1 and CDR2 (germline): MNHNS, SASEGT. CDR3 coding DNA: TGTGCCAGCAGTGAAGTGGCTAGCGGGAGCAGAGATACGCAGTATTTT. It encodes CASSEVASGSRDTQYF.

This clone has only a few counts. The chain combines TRBV5-6 with TRBJ1-2, with TRBD1 as a possible D gene (6 bases). V lost 3 bases, J lost 7 bases, and 16 bases lay in between. The CDR3 runs to 14 residues. Germline V lookup: CDR1 SGHDT, CDR2 YYEEEE. DNA for the CDR3: TGTGCCAGCAGCTGGACAGCCACACGACTTGGCTACACCTTC. It yields the protein CASSWTATRLGYTF.

The CDR3 nucleotides are TGTGCCAGCAAGACAGGAGTAAGCAATCAGCCCCAGCATTTT. This codes for CASKTGVSNQPQHF. This chain links TRBV2 with TRBJ1-5, with D possibly being TRBD1 (6 bases). V lost 7 bases, J lost 1 base, and 11 bases lay in between. The CDR3 has 14 amino acids. Germline CDR1 reads SNHLY; CDR2 reads FYNNEI.

CDR3 DNA sequence: TGTGCCACCAGCAGAGATATACAGCGGGAGGGGTCCTACAATGAGCAGTTCTTC. Residues: CATSRDIQREGSYNEQFF. This chain links TRBV15 with TRBJ2-1; TRBD2 aligns across 10 bases. Losses at the gene ends were 0 bases for V and 1 base for J; bases not matched to a gene: 6. The length of the CDR3 is 18 residues. The V gene's germline CDR1 is LNHNV and CDR2 YYDKDF (reference sequence). Supplemented by reference TRBV15 and TRBJ2-1, the full variable domain reads DAMVIQNPRYQVTQFGKPVTLSCSQTLNHNVMYWYQQKSSQAPKLLFHYYDKDFNNEADTPDNFQSRRPNTSFCFLDIRSPGLGDTAMYLCATSRDIQREGSYNEQFFGPGTRLTVL.

The chain is built from TRBV7-2 and TRBJ1-5; a possible D gene is TRBD1 (5 bases). Per germline, CDR1 SGHTA and CDR2 FQGNSA. V was pared by 5 bases and J by 9 bases, with 14 bases between. The length of the CDR3 is 13 residues. In DNA form, the CDR3 reads TGTGCCAGCAGCAGGGGCCGGGGAGGGCCCCAGCATTTT. This encodes CASSRGRGGPQHF.

In DNA, the CDR3 is TGTGCCGCCGGGTTCTCCTACAATGAGCAGTTCTTC. Amino acid sequence: CAAGFSYNEQFF. The genes are TRBV15 and TRBJ2-1; no definite D call. The germline V and J ends were trimmed by 11 bases and 0 bases, with 8 bases remaining between them. The CDR3 totals 12 residues. The germline V gene has CDR1 LNHNV and CDR2 YYDKDF (reference sequence).

This clone was seen a handful of times. The V and J genes are TRBV5-1 and TRBJ2-1, with D perhaps TRBD2 (5 bases). V was clipped by 0 bases and J by 5 bases, with 12 bases between them. The CDR3 contains 15 residues. From germline, CDR1 is SGHRS and CDR2 YFSETQ. The CDR3 region has the DNA TGCGCCAGCAGCTTGGCCGTGGGGAGACACAATGAGCAGTTCTTC. Translated, it gives CASSLAVGRHNEQFF.

This chain connects TRBV9 to TRBJ2-5, with D tentatively TRBD1 (5 bases). Trimming shortened V by 2 bases and J by 3 bases, and 8 bases separated the two germline ends. The CDR3 loop spans 13 amino acids. Germline V gene data show CDR1 as SGDLS and CDR2 as YYNGEE. This CDR3 is CASSVDREETQYF. CDR3 coding DNA: TGTGCCAGCAGCGTCGACAGAGAAGAGACCCAGTACTTC.